The 3 T cell receptor beta chains given below trace back to one sample, sequenced in a study of neurological immune-mediated disorders. TCRdb re-called the 5' RACE reads with MiXCR, one entry per CDR3 protein. The sample has over 45,000 distinct CDR3 sequences; roughly 24% are singletons. Sequenced input: PBMCs. The receptor source for this set is a woman in her seventies in good health.

The sample holds many counts of this clonotype. V is TRBV6-5 and J is TRBJ1-1; D gene unclear. The germline V and J ends were trimmed by 4 bases and 2 bases, with 8 bases remaining between them. The germline CDR1 and CDR2 sequences are MNHEY and SVGAGI. The CDR3 covers 13 residues. The CDR3 DNA sequence: TGTGCCAGCAGTTCCCAGATTAACACTGAAGCTTTCTTT. This sequence encodes CASSSQINTEAFF.

The chain recombines TRBV5-1 with TRBJ1-2; D gene unclear. This CDR3 comprises 12 residues. In germline, CDR1 is SGHRS, CDR2 YFSETQ. V was cut by 4 bases and J by 3 bases, with 7 bases left in between. The CDR3 is CASSSVDYGYTF. DNA for the CDR3: TGCGCCAGCAGCAGTGTTGACTATGGCTACACCTTC.

Concerning this clonotype: An end of the junction does not agree with germline; a read error may underlie this. V usage is TRBV5-1 and J usage is TRBJ1-1, with D tentatively TRBD1 (6 bases). The CDR3 is 15 residues long. Germline CDR1 is SGHRS and CDR2 is YFSETQ. The CDR3 sequence: CASSLAGVGFTDAFF. The CDR3 region has the DNA TGCGCCAGCAGCTTGGCAGGGGTTGGATTCACTGACGCTTTCTTT.